This record looks at one T cell receptor beta chain sequence and its context. Method: immunoSEQ multiplex PCR; TCRdb's copy keeps in-frame clones and lacks some. The table includes about 170,000 clones, over 80% detected once. The CDR3 runs 13 residues. The germline V gene encodes CDR1 SGHDT and CDR2 YYEEEE. The V gene lost 4 bases and the J gene lost 12 bases, with 19 bases spanning the gap. The data originate from a study of blood T cell repertoires in COVID-19. Overall study: Samples taken during acute and convalescent COVID-19 were collected in the United States, Italy and Spain.

The chain combines TRBV5-6 with TRBJ1-2; weak D call: TRBD1 (5 bases). The sample consisted of peripheral blood. The receptor's source is an elderly woman with COVID-19, enrolled during active disease. CDR3 in amino acids: CASSPQGKTRDTF. In nucleotides, the CDR3 is TGTGCCAGCAGCCCCCAGGGAAAAACCCGAGACACCTTC.